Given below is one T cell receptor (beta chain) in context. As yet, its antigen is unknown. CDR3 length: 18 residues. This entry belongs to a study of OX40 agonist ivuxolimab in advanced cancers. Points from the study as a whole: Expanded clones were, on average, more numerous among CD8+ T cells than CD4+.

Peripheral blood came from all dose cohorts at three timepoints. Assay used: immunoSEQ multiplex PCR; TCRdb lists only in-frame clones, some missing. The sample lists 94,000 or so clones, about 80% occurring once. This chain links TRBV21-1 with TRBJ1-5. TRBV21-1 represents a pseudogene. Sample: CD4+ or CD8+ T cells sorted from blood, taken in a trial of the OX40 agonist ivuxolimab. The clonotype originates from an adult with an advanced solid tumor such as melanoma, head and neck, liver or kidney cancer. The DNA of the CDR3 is TGTGCCAGCAGCAAAGTAGCCAAGCAGGGGAGGAGCAATCAGCCCCAGCATTTT. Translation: CASSKVAKQGRSNQPQHF.